This T cell receptor beta chain derives from a study of CD8 T cells in ankylosing spondylitis. The length of the CDR3 is 14 residues. In germline, CDR1 is SEHNR, CDR2 FQNEAQ (reference sequence). The trim removed 7 bases at V and 5 bases at J, leaving 9 bases unmatched. Overall study findings and caveats: Clones tied to disease were said to be significantly enriched in matched ankylosing spondylitis synovial fluid. Disease-linked clones proved CD8+ and comparatively uncommon in peripheral blood. A TCR beta motif made of several highly homologous variants seemed typical of ankylosing spondylitis blood.

Quantitative barcoded 5'-RACE was used to prepare TCR beta libraries. Via MiXCR, TCRdb re-called the 5' RACE reads, giving one row per CDR3 protein. This sample has 300,000 to 350,000 distinct CDR3 sequences; around a tenth occur once, and the top ten carry 9.1%. This clonotype was observed many times. Its antigen is not known. The sample consisted of blood, either unsorted or a sorted T cell fraction (not recorded which). This receptor was obtained from a female donor with ankylosing spondylitis or in good health (not recorded which). This sequence joins TRBV7-9 and TRBJ1-2; 8 bases are a match to TRBD1. CDR3 loop: CASNSGQGAYGYTF. CDR3 bases: TGTGCCAGCAACAGTGGCCAGGGGGCGTATGGCTACACCTTC.